This T cell receptor beta chain was sequenced during a study of cytomegalovirus exposure and HLA in healthy donors. Study observations and caveats: Most TCRs appeared rarely, but some public TCRs recurred in many donors.

This clone was picked up one time. Its cognate antigen is unknown. The PCR had 60 Vbeta and 13 Jbeta primers. Repertoires were generated with immunoSEQ multiplex PCR, while TCRdb's copy carries only in-frame clones and drops some. The table includes about 170,000 clones, 77% detected once. The CDR3 has 17 amino acids. CDR1 MNHEY and CDR2 SMNVEV come from the germline V gene (reference sequence). Trimming left V 3 bases short and J 0 bases short, with 17 bases between. This TCR derives from a woman aged 25 to 39 in good health and CMV-seropositive. Sequencing used PBMCs. This sequence joins TRBV27 and TRBJ1-1, with D possibly being TRBD1 (6 bases). In DNA, the CDR3 is TGTGCCAGCAGTTTTCATGGACAGCCTCGCATGAACACTGAAGCTTTCTTT. Encoded protein: CASSFHGQPRMNTEAFF.